This T cell receptor beta chain was recovered during a study of blood T cell repertoires in COVID-19. Study summary: Spain, Italy and the United States supplied samples that represented acute and convalescent COVID-19. Sample material is recorded as cDNA or gDNA derived from T cells, B-cell-depleted T cells, or PBMCs.

Trimming removed 5 bases from V and 6 bases from J; junction bases left unmatched: 9. Germline assignment: CDR1 MNHEY and CDR2 SMNVEV (reference sequence). This CDR3 contains 15 residues. Original methodology: How many nucleated cells were present was estimated from reference gene primer amplification. Measured with immunoSEQ multiplex PCR; TCRdb has only the in-frame clones, and not every one. V and J calls and clone size are those listed in that table; D and trimming were worked out from the DNA. The sample lists 120,000 or so clones, around nine tenths occurring once. Sequencing used peripheral blood. The chain joins TRBV27 to TRBJ2-7, with 11 bases fitting TRBD2. The source of this sequence is a woman aged 45-60 years with acute or convalescent COVID-19. The CDR3: CASSPLAGGEGEQYF. The CDR3, as DNA: TGTGCCAGCAGTCCTTTAGCGGGAGGGGAAGGCGAGCAGTACTTC.